Described below is a single TCR beta chain sequence and its context. Profiled with immunoSEQ multiplex PCR; TCRdb holds only in-frame clones, not every one. The table lists tens of thousands of clones, 85% to 90% of them singletons, with about 0.82% in the top ten. The germline V and J ends were trimmed by 2 bases and 0 bases, with 10 bases remaining between them. Germline V gene lookup returns CDR1 SGHVS and CDR2 FNYEAQ. The CDR3 is 15 amino acids. The data originate from a study of OX40 agonist ivuxolimab in advanced cancers. Here the sequenced sample was CD4+ or CD8+ T cells sorted from blood, taken in a trial of the OX40 agonist ivuxolimab. V is TRBV7-6 and J is TRBJ2-5; weak D call: TRBD1 (6 bases). This TCR came from an adult with an advanced solid tumor such as melanoma, head and neck, liver or kidney cancer. The CDR3 loop reads CASSLNRAHQETQYF. CDR3 nucleotide sequence: TGTGCCAGCAGCTTAAACAGGGCGCACCAAGAGACCCAGTACTTC.